These 30 T cell receptor beta chains share one sample of origin, sequenced in a study of T cells in Graves' hyperthyroidism and ophthalmopathy. Amplification yielded TCR beta CDR3 regions, with RNA transcripts as the source. Researchers ran a first-round RT-PCR on the TCR CDR3 using the HTBI primer set. TCRdb ran MiXCR on the multiplex PCR reads and lists one entry per CDR3 protein. Of about 460,000 distinct CDR3 sequences listed, around a fifth were seen once; the top ten hold roughly 49%. The sequenced sample consisted of blood. The receptors were sampled from a woman in her seventies with Graves' ophthalmopathy.

The chain carries TRBV6-2 or TRBV6-3 and TRBJ1-5, with 9 bases identical to TRBD1. CDR1 and CDR2 (germline): MNHEY, SVGEGT. The CDR3 covers 16 residues. V lost 1 base to trimming and J lost 4 bases; unmatched junction nucleotides: 5. CDR3 region: CASSYLQGAHNQPQHF. In DNA form, the CDR3 reads TGTGCCAGCAGTTACTTACAGGGGGCTCATAATCAGCCCCAGCATTTT.

This clonotype came up a few times. The chain recombines TRBV9 with TRBJ2-6; no firm D call. The length of the CDR3 is 15 residues. The germline V gene encodes CDR1 SGDLS and CDR2 YYNGEE. Trimming left V 0 bases short and J 2 bases short, with 6 bases between. In nucleotides, the CDR3 is TGTGCCAGCAGCGTAGATGGCGCTGGGGCCAACGTCCTGACTTTC. Translated, it gives CASSVDGAGANVLTF.

The chain combines TRBV7-9 with TRBJ2-7; D is possibly TRBD1 or TRBD2 (5 bases each). Germline values: CDR1 SEHNR, CDR2 FQNEAQ (reference sequence). The V gene lost 4 bases and the J gene lost 6 bases, with 16 bases spanning the gap. The CDR3 length is 14 residues. CDR3 in amino acids: CASSSGTQWAEQYF. CDR3 nucleotide sequence: TGTGCCAGCAGCTCAGGGACCCAATGGGCCGAGCAGTACTTC.

The sample holds many counts of this clonotype. The chain is built from TRBV2 and TRBJ2-1, with 9 bases identical to TRBD2. The germline V gene encodes CDR1 SNHLY and CDR2 FYNNEI. CDR3 length: 13 residues. V was pared by 3 bases and J by 8 bases, with 2 bases of the junction left unmatched. The CDR3 is CASSEGLADEQFF. The CDR3 DNA reads TGTGCCAGCAGTGAGGGACTAGCAGATGAGCAGTTCTTC.

This clonotype was seen more than once but under ten times. This chain connects TRBV10-3 to TRBJ1-2; D is uncertain. The V gene's germline CDR1 is ENHRY and CDR2 SYGVKD. CDR3 length: 13 residues. Deletions cut 2 bases from V and 4 bases from J, with 8 bases between. CDR3 nucleotides: TGTGCCATCAGTGAGGACCGATCCTATGGCTACACCTTC. Protein product: CAISEDRSYGYTF.

Note on this clonotype: A clone one base away is much larger, so this may be a read error. The DNA of the CDR3 is TGTGTCAGCAGCCGGATCCGGGGCGGGAGCCCCTACGAGCAGTACTTC. Translating gives CVSSRIRGGSPYEQYF. The chain uses TRBV27 and TRBJ2-7; 7 bases align to TRBD2. Germline CDR1 reads MNHEY; CDR2 reads SMNVEV (reference sequence). The CDR3 sequence is 16 residues long.

At least ten counts were recorded for this clonotype. The gene calls are TRBV7-2 and TRBJ2-7; D is unresolved. The germline V gene encodes CDR1 SGHTA and CDR2 FQGNSA. The CDR3 has 15 residues. V was clipped by 1 base and J by 0 bases, with 10 bases between them. CDR3 region: CASSLVGLPSYEQYF. The CDR3 DNA reads as TGTGCCAGCAGCTTAGTAGGTCTTCCCTCCTACGAGCAGTACTTC. The entire variable domain, with the rest obtained from reference TRBV7-2 and TRBJ2-7, is as follows: GAGVSQSPSNKVTEKGKDVELRCDPISGHTALYWYRQSLGQGLEFLIYFQGNSAPDKSGLPSDRFSAERTGGSVSTLTIQRTQQEDSAVYLCASSLVGLPSYEQYFGPGTRLTVT.

The rearrangement uses TRBV7-2 and TRBJ1-4; 7 positions match TRBD1. V lost 6 bases to trimming and J lost 7 bases; unmatched junction nucleotides: 5. The CDR3 has 13 amino acids. In germline, CDR1 is SGHTA, CDR2 FQGNSA. The CDR3 coding sequence is TGTGCCAGCAGACTTTGGACAGGTGAAAAACTGTTTTTT. This translates into CASRLWTGEKLFF.

The chain combines TRBV7-9 with TRBJ2-1, with TRBD2 as a possible D gene (5 bases). V was cut by 6 bases and J by 2 bases, with 8 bases left in between. Germline V lookup: CDR1 SEHNR, CDR2 FQNEAQ (reference sequence). The CDR3 is made up of 13 amino acids. The CDR3 sequence: CASRGRPYNEQFF. CDR3 nucleotide sequence: TGTGCCAGCAGAGGGAGACCCTACAATGAGCAGTTCTTC.

V is TRBV29-1 and J is TRBJ2-2; 7 bases agree with TRBD2. V dropped 4 bases and J dropped 4; count of bases not matched to a gene: 9. Germline V gene lookup returns CDR1 SQVTM and CDR2 ANQGSEA. The CDR3 sequence is 15 residues long. CDR3 sequence reads: CSVGFLGGSTGELFF. The CDR3 DNA reads TGCAGCGTTGGTTTTTTAGGCGGGAGCACCGGGGAGCTGTTTTTT.

The rearrangement uses TRBV20-1 and TRBJ1-2, with 8 bases matching TRBD1. Germline V gene sequence: CDR1 DFQATT, CDR2 SNEGSKA (reference sequence). This CDR3 is built from 15 residues. Trimming removed 6 bases from V and 4 bases from J; junction bases left unmatched: 13. The chain's CDR3 is CSAERRDRSFYGYTF. The DNA for the CDR3 is TGCAGTGCAGAAAGGCGGGACAGGTCCTTCTATGGCTACACCTTC.

This clonotype has at least ten counts. The chain couples TRBV28 to TRBJ2-7; TRBD1 is a possible D gene (6 bases). The V end lost 7 bases, the J end lost 0 bases, and 13 bases lay between the germline ends. CDR1 and CDR2 from the germline V gene are MDHEN and SYDVKM. The CDR3 is 14 residues long. DNA of the CDR3: TGTGCCAGCACCCTACAGGGTATCTCCTACGAGCAGTACTTC. Its translation is CASTLQGISYEQYF.

The rearrangement joins TRBV30 to TRBJ1-6; D not resolved. The CDR3 contains 15 residues. The germline gives CDR1 GTSNPN, CDR2 SVGIG (reference sequence). V gave up 0 bases and J gave up 7 bases, with 13 bases separating them. The CDR3 spells CAWSVGSVRNSPLHF. The CDR3 DNA is TGTGCCTGGAGTGTAGGCTCAGTTCGAAATTCACCCCTCCACTTT.

This clonotype was detected once. Likely a read error: the CDR3 ends without its conserved phenylalanine or tryptophan. This sequence joins TRBV5-5 and TRBJ1-5, with D unresolved. The V end was cut by 0 bases, the J end by 3 bases, with 10 bases between. Germline lookup yields CDR1 SGHKS and CDR2 YYEKEE (reference sequence). CDR3 length equals 15 residues. The CDR3 spells CASSLAEGYNQPQHL. In nucleotides, the CDR3 is TGTGCCAGCAGCTTGGCAGAAGGGTACAATCAGCCCCAGCATCTT.

This clonotype occurred a few times. The V and J genes are TRBV5-5 and TRBJ1-5, with D unclear. The CDR3 is 15 amino acids. V lost 2 bases, J lost 4 bases, and 13 bases lay in between. Germline CDR1 and CDR2: SGHKS and YYEKEE (reference sequence). CDR3 nucleotides: TGTGCCAGCAGCTTCTGGAGCTCAGGTAATCAGCCCCAGCATTTT. It yields the protein CASSFWSSGNQPQHF.

The rearrangement uses TRBV11-2 and TRBJ1-3; TRBD1 might be the D (5 bases). Trimming removed 4 bases at V and 1 base at J, with 8 bases between. Germline values: CDR1 SGHAT, CDR2 FQNNGV. The CDR3 contains 14 residues. The CDR3 DNA is TGTGCCAGCAGCTGGGGGGGTTCTGGAAACACCATATATTTT. Translating gives CASSWGGSGNTIYF.

This chain connects TRBV7-3 to TRBJ2-1; the match to TRBD2 covers 9 bases. CDR1 and CDR2 (germline): SGHTA, FQGTGA. V lost 0 bases, J lost 6 bases, and 6 bases stayed unmatched. The CDR3 totals 16 residues. The CDR3 nucleotides read TGTGCCAGCAGCTTAACGATTAGCGGGAGTTCCAATGAGCAGTTCTTC. Translated, it gives CASSLTISGSSNEQFF.

The chain is built from TRBV7-9 and TRBJ2-7, with D possibly TRBD2 on 6 matching bases. CDR3 length: 16 amino acids. V lost 6 bases to trimming and J lost 0 bases, with 18 bases between them. CDR1 is SEHNR, CDR2 FQNEAQ, per germline (reference sequence). CDR3 amino acids: CASSFVRGLSSYEQYF. DNA of the CDR3: TGTGCCAGCAGTTTCGTCCGGGGGTTAAGCTCCTACGAGCAGTACTTC.

The rearrangement links TRBV4-1 to TRBJ2-3; 7 positions match TRBD2. V lost 2 bases, J lost 3 bases, and 8 bases stayed unmatched. CDR1 MGHRA and CDR2 YSYEKL come from the germline V gene. The CDR3 contains 16 residues. Here the CDR3 DNA reads TGCGCCAGCAGCCAAAATCTAGCGGCCTGGACAGATACGCAGTATTTT. It translates to CASSQNLAAWTDTQYF.

The chain links TRBV27 to TRBJ1-1; maybe TRBD1 (5 bases). The V gene's germline CDR1 is MNHEY and CDR2 SMNVEV (reference sequence). This CDR3 comprises 15 residues. V lost 3 bases, J lost 4 bases, and 15 bases lay in between. CDR3 residues: CASSLRQWGGTEAFF. In DNA form, the CDR3 reads TGTGCCAGCAGTTTGAGACAGTGGGGCGGCACTGAAGCTTTCTTT.

The V and J genes are TRBV27 and TRBJ2-7, with 16 bases identical to TRBD2. With V trimmed by 6 bases and J by 2 bases, 7 bases remained unmatched. CDR3 length: 17 amino acids. Germline CDR1 reads MNHEY; CDR2 reads SMNVEV (reference sequence). The CDR3 reads CASSLGTSGRGPYEQYF. CDR3 coding DNA: TGTGCCAGCAGCCTCGGGACTAGCGGGAGGGGACCCTACGAGCAGTACTTC.

CDR3 protein: CASLPGGNTGELFF. The CDR3 nucleotides are TGCGCCAGCTTACCGGGGGGTAACACCGGGGAGCTGTTTTTT. This rearrangement joins TRBV5-1 to TRBJ2-2; 7 bases match TRBD2. CDR1 is SGHRS and CDR2 is YFSETQ in the germline V gene. V lost 7 bases and J lost 2; bases outside the gene matches: 5. This CDR3 region has 14 residues.

The gene calls are TRBV7-2 and TRBJ1-4; 8 bases map to TRBD1. Germline V gives CDR1 SGHTA, CDR2 FQGNSA. This CDR3 comprises 15 residues. Trimming at V came to 4 bases and at J to 5 bases, leaving 6 bases not matched to a gene. The CDR3 here is CASSWTGTRNEKLFF. The CDR3 nucleotides are TGTGCCAGCAGCTGGACAGGGACCCGAAATGAAAAACTGTTTTTT. Combining the CDR3 with reference TRBV7-2 and TRBJ1-4 gives the whole variable domain GAGVSQSPSNKVTEKGKDVELRCDPISGHTALYWYRQSLGQGLEFLIYFQGNSAPDKSGLPSDRFSAERTGGSVSTLTIQRTQQEDSAVYLCASSWTGTRNEKLFFGSGTQLSVL.

This clonotype showed up just a few times. The chain carries TRBV7-9 and TRBJ2-7, with 7 bases lining up with TRBD2. CDR3 length: 16 residues. V lost 0 bases and J lost 5; bases outside the gene matches: 10. The germline V gene has CDR1 SEHNR and CDR2 FQNEAQ (reference sequence). CDR3 bases: TGTGCCAGCAGCTTAGCGCCCGCCTTACTAGCGAACGAGCAGTACTTC. Translating it yields CASSLAPALLANEQYF. Full variable domain (outside the CDR3, taken from reference TRBV7-9 and TRBJ2-7): DTGVSQNPRHKITKRGQNVTFRCDPISEHNRLYWYRQTLGQGPEFLTYFQNEAQLEKSRLLSDRFSAERPKGSFSTLEIQRTEQGDSAMYLCASSLAPALLANEQYFGPGTRLTVT.

This clonotype was counted only a few times. The V gene is TRBV30, the J gene TRBJ2-7, with TRBD1 matching 7 bases. V lost 2 bases and J lost 2; bases outside the gene matches: 3. Germline V gene lookup returns CDR1 GTSNPN and CDR2 SVGIG (reference sequence). The CDR3 runs 13 residues. The CDR3 nucleotides are TGTGCCTGGAGTCGGGACAGTCCCTACGAGCAGTACTTC. It codes for CAWSRDSPYEQYF.

This clonotype was seen many times. This chain uses TRBV6-5 with TRBJ1-1, with 11 positions matching TRBD1. CDR1 MNHEY and CDR2 SVGAGI come from the germline V gene. CDR3 length equals 16 residues. V was clipped by 2 bases and J by 4 bases; unmatched bases: 6. CDR3: CASSYKWTGGFTEAFF. CDR3 sequence (DNA): TGTGCCAGCAGTTACAAGTGGACAGGGGGCTTCACTGAAGCTTTCTTT.

This clonotype was counted between two and nine times. This chain connects TRBV6-1 to TRBJ2-1; D uncertain. CDR3 length: 13 residues. Germline lookup yields CDR1 MNHNS and CDR2 SASEGT. V lost 1 base, J lost 6 bases, and 7 bases lay in between. The CDR3 is CASSEGTSNEQFF. The CDR3 DNA is TGTGCCAGCAGTGAAGGGACCTCCAATGAGCAGTTCTTC.

The chain uses TRBV30 and TRBJ2-2; 8 positions agree with TRBD1. V was pared by 2 bases and J by 5 bases, with 7 bases of the junction left unmatched. The CDR3 covers 15 residues. CDR1 and CDR2 from the germline V gene are GTSNPN and SVGIG (reference sequence). The CDR3 here is CAWSITGGRTGELFF. The CDR3, as DNA: TGTGCCTGGAGTATAACAGGGGGTAGGACCGGGGAGCTGTTTTTT.

The rearrangement joins TRBV10-2 to TRBJ2-3, with a weak D call TRBD2 (5 bases). With 0 bases removed from V and 4 bases from J, the gap between germline ends came to 11 bases. This CDR3 is built from 15 residues. Germline lookup yields CDR1 WSHSY and CDR2 SAAADI. The CDR3 DNA reads as TGCGCCAGCAGTGAGTCGGGAGTTCGAGCAGATACGCAGTATTTT. It codes for CASSESGVRADTQYF.

For the CDR3, the DNA is TGCGCCAGCAGCCTGGCGCCGGGACAGGGTGTCTATGAGCAGTTCTTC. It is translated as CASSLAPGQGVYEQFF. The chain links TRBV4-1 to TRBJ2-1; 9 nucleotides match TRBD1. The J segment lost 8 bases and the V segment lost 4 bases, leaving 12 bases of the junction unmatched. The CDR3 spans 16 residues. Germline V gives CDR1 MGHRA, CDR2 YSYEKL.